The 27 T cell receptor beta chains presented below share a single source sample, sequenced in a study of blood T cell repertoires in COVID-19. Clones were read by immunoSEQ multiplex PCR, and TCRdb kept only the in-frame ones, dropping some. The repertoire holds around 360,000 clones, around 87% seen once, with roughly 2% in the top ten. The sequencing sample was made of PBMCs or T cells enriched from blood (not recorded which). The receptors were gathered from a man in his forties or fifties in a cohort exposed to, infected with or recovered from COVID-19 (not recorded which).

This clone was detected only once. This rearrangement joins TRBV18 to TRBJ2-2; D may be TRBD2 (6 bases). V was trimmed by 2 bases and J by 5 bases, leaving 12 bases between them. The CDR3 consists of 15 residues. Germline V gene data show CDR1 as KGHSH and CDR2 as LQKENI. CDR3 DNA sequence: TGTGCCAGCTCACCAATGACCGGAGGGACCGGGGAGCTGTTTTTT. Translated: CASSPMTGGTGELFF.

This clone was recorded once. The rearrangement links TRBV5-6 to TRBJ1-2; 8 positions match TRBD1. The CDR3 is made up of 15 amino acids. Unmatched junction bases numbered 11, after V lost 3 bases and J lost 7 bases. The germline gives CDR1 SGHDT, CDR2 YYEEEE. The CDR3 sequence is CASSYPRGQGVGYTF. The CDR3 nucleotides are TGTGCCAGCAGCTATCCCAGAGGACAGGGCGTTGGCTACACCTTC.

The chain employs TRBV10-2 and TRBJ2-1; possibly TRBD2 for D (7 bases). V gave up 8 bases and J gave up 6 bases, with 14 bases separating them. This CDR3 comprises 13 residues. CDR1 and CDR2 from the germline V gene are WSHSY and SAAADI. The CDR3 loop reads CASAAGEGNEQFF. DNA of the CDR3: TGCGCCAGCGCCGCAGGGGAGGGCAATGAGCAGTTCTTC.

This clone came up a few times. The chain employs TRBV6-2 or TRBV6-3 and TRBJ2-1; 16 nucleotides match TRBD2. This CDR3 has 15 amino acids. The V segment lost 5 bases and the J segment 9 bases; nucleotides outside the gene matches: 4. Germline V gives CDR1 MNHEY, CDR2 SVGEGT. CDR3 DNA sequence: TGTGCCAGCAGTGGGACTAGCGGGAGGGCCATTGAGCAGTTCTTC. Translation: CASSGTSGRAIEQFF.

The chain has TRBV14 and TRBJ1-6, with unresolved D. This CDR3 has 13 residues. CDR1 is SGHDN and CDR2 is FVKESK in the germline V gene. Trimming took 3 bases from V and 7 from J, leaving 7 bases between them. CDR3 nucleotides: TGTGCCAGCAGCCAGATCCGGAATTCACCCCTCCACTTT. Residues: CASSQIRNSPLHF.

Concerning this clone itself: Different DNA sequences within this sample yield the same CDR3. The V call is TRBV6-2 or TRBV6-3, the J call TRBJ2-5; no clear D. Germline V gene sequence: CDR1 MNHEY, CDR2 SVGEGT. Trimming shortened V by 2 bases and J by 5 bases, and 6 bases separated the two germline ends. The CDR3 is 12 amino acids. The CDR3 nucleotides are TGTGCCAGCAGTTACAGGCGGGAGACCCAGTACTTC. Translated, it gives CASSYRRETQYF.

This rearrangement joins TRBV27 to TRBJ1-4, with a possible D match to TRBD1 (5 bases). With 3 bases removed from V and 8 bases from J, the gap between germline ends came to 13 bases. Germline assignment: CDR1 MNHEY and CDR2 SMNVEV (reference sequence). The CDR3 covers 14 residues. The CDR3 nucleotides are TGTGCCAGCAGTTTCAACGGGGGGAGAGAAAAACTGTTTTTT. Residues: CASSFNGGREKLFF. Filled out from reference TRBV27 and TRBJ1-4, the complete variable domain reads EAQVTQNPRYLITVTGKKLTVTCSQNMNHEYMSWYRQDPGLGLRQIYYSMNVEVTDKGDVPEGYKVSRKEKRNFPLILESPSPNQTSLYFCASSFNGGREKLFFGSGTQLSVL.

The V gene is TRBV27, the J gene TRBJ2-7; D is possibly TRBD2 (6 bases). The germline CDR1 and CDR2 sequences are MNHEY and SMNVEV (reference sequence). CDR3 length: 12 residues. The V and J ends lost 10 bases and 1 base respectively, with 11 bases between them. For the CDR3, the DNA is TGTGCCACCGGTCGGGAGTCCTACGAGCAGTACTTC. Its protein is CATGRESYEQYF.

The gene calls are TRBV5-1 and TRBJ1-1; no definite D call. V dropped 0 bases and J dropped 2 bases, with 8 bases sitting between them. Per germline, CDR1 SGHRS and CDR2 YFSETQ. The CDR3 covers 14 residues. In DNA form, the CDR3 reads TGCGCCAGCAGCTTGGGGCAGAAAAACACTGAAGCTTTCTTT. This codes for CASSLGQKNTEAFF. The full variable domain, completed using reference TRBV5-1 and TRBJ1-1, is KAGVTQTPRYLIKTRGQQVTLSCSPISGHRSVSWYQQTPGQGLQFLFEYFSETQRNKGNFPGRFSGRQFSNSRSEMNVSTLELGDSALYLCASSLGQKNTEAFFGQGTRLTVV.

The chain couples TRBV20-1 to TRBJ2-4, with D hard to call. From germline, CDR1 is DFQATT and CDR2 SNEGSKA (reference sequence). CDR3 length: 11 residues. Trimming shortened V by 6 bases and J by 4 bases, and 7 bases separated the two germline ends. The CDR3 spells CSAERKNIQYF. CDR3 coding DNA: TGCAGTGCCGAGAGGAAAAACATTCAGTACTTC.

This clone was recorded only once. This chain joins TRBV28 and TRBJ1-4; 8 bases align to TRBD1. The length of the CDR3 is 14 residues. V was clipped by 5 bases and J by 8 bases; unmatched bases: 7. Germline V gene sequence: CDR1 MDHEN, CDR2 SYDVKM. CDR3 region: CASSPGQGVEKLFF. In nucleotides, the CDR3 is TGTGCCAGCAGTCCTGGACAGGGTGTAGAAAAACTGTTTTTT. Together with reference TRBV28 and TRBJ1-4, the CDR3 gives the full variable domain: DVKVTQSSRYLVKRTGEKVFLECVQDMDHENMFWYRQDPGLGLRLIYFSYDVKMKEKGDIPEGYSVSREKKERFSLILESASTNQTSMYLCASSPGQGVEKLFFGSGTQLSVL.

The chain couples TRBV18 to TRBJ1-1; no firm D call. With 5 bases removed from V and 2 bases from J, the gap between germline ends came to 6 bases. The CDR3 spans 12 residues. Germline V gives CDR1 KGHSH, CDR2 LQKENI. The CDR3, as DNA: TGTGCCAGCTCAATCGTCAACACTGAAGCTTTCTTT. The encoded protein is CASSIVNTEAFF.

The J gene is TRBJ1-5, the V gene TRBV5-5; D uncertain. This CDR3 region has 13 residues. The germline CDR1 and CDR2 sequences are SGHKS and YYEKEE (reference sequence). Between the trimmed V and J ends, which lost 0 bases and 3 bases, there was a span of 4 bases. CDR3 DNA: TGTGCCAGCAGCTTGGCCTACAATCAGCCCCAGCATTTT. Protein sequence: CASSLAYNQPQHF.

The CDR3 loop is CASSPERDTEAFF. The DNA of the CDR3 is TGCGCCAGCAGCCCGGAGCGGGACACTGAAGCTTTCTTT. The chain links TRBV5-1 to TRBJ1-1; unclear D gene. Germline V gene sequence: CDR1 SGHRS, CDR2 YFSETQ. The CDR3 totals 13 residues. Trimming removed 4 bases at V and 3 bases at J, with 10 bases between.

The chain carries TRBV7-2 and TRBJ2-2; possible D gene TRBD2, 6 bases. V lost 5 bases to trimming and J lost 1 base, with 17 bases between them. The CDR3 length is 17 residues. CDR1 is SGHTA, CDR2 FQGNSA, per germline. This chain's CDR3 is CASSPRRTGVNTGELFF. Here the CDR3 DNA reads TGTGCCAGCAGCCCCCGACGCACGGGGGTGAACACCGGGGAGCTGTTTTTT.

V gene TRBV5-1 combines with J gene TRBJ2-1, with 7 bases that match TRBD2. The CDR3 extends over 14 amino acids. The germline V gene has CDR1 SGHRS and CDR2 YFSETQ. The junction had 6 bases not matched to a gene; V was cut back by 4 bases and J by 5 bases. CDR3 sequence (DNA): TGCGCCAGCAGCCCCGGGACTACTAACAATGAGCAGTTCTTC. This gives the protein CASSPGTTNNEQFF. Full variable domain (remainder filled in from reference TRBV5-1 and TRBJ2-1): KAGVTQTPRYLIKTRGQQVTLSCSPISGHRSVSWYQQTPGQGLQFLFEYFSETQRNKGNFPGRFSGRQFSNSRSEMNVSTLELGDSALYLCASSPGTTNNEQFFGPGTRLTVL.

The J gene is TRBJ2-1, the V gene TRBV3-1 (or the pseudogene TRBV3-2); D may be TRBD1 (6 bases). Germline V lookup: CDR1 LGHDT, CDR2 YNNKEL (reference sequence). This CDR3 has 13 amino acids. V lost 4 bases to trimming and J lost 9 bases, with 13 bases between them. The CDR3 sequence is CASSLPGTSEQFF. The CDR3 DNA follows: TGTGCCAGCAGCCTCCCGGGGACAAGTGAGCAGTTCTTC.

The genes are TRBV19 and TRBJ2-2; D ambiguous. The CDR3 covers 13 residues. Per germline, CDR1 LNHDA and CDR2 SQIVND (reference sequence). The V end was cut by 6 bases, the J end by 2 bases, with 7 bases between. As DNA, the CDR3 is TGTGCCAGTAGCGTCGTTAACACCGGGGAGCTGTTTTTT. Amino acids: CASSVVNTGELFF.

V is TRBV19 and J is TRBJ2-1, with TRBD1 identical over 7 bases. With 3 bases clipped from V and 4 bases from J, the junction kept 3 bases outside the gene matches. The CDR3 is made up of 14 amino acids. CDR1 and CDR2 from the germline V gene are LNHDA and SQIVND (reference sequence). CDR3 coding DNA: TGTGCCAGTAGTATGGGGACAGTATACAATGAGCAGTTCTTC. Encoded protein: CASSMGTVYNEQFF. The whole variable domain, filled in from reference TRBV19 and TRBJ2-1, reads DGGITQSPKYLFRKEGQNVTLSCEQNLNHDAMYWYRQDPGQGLRLIYYSQIVNDFQKGDIAEGYSVSREKKESFPLTVTSAQKNPTAFYLCASSMGTVYNEQFFGPGTRLTVL.

The gene calls are TRBV10-3 and TRBJ2-2; 7 nucleotides align to TRBD2. The CDR3 has 15 residues. Trimming at V came to 7 bases and at J to 7 bases, leaving 12 bases not matched to a gene. Germline V gene sequence: CDR1 ENHRY, CDR2 SYGVKD. The CDR3 nucleotides read TGTGCCATCAACATCCTATTGGGGGAGGGCGGGGAGCTGTTTTTT. Residues: CAINILLGEGGELFF.

The chain employs TRBV19 and TRBJ1-1; TRBD1 aligns across 7 bases. CDR3 length: 15 residues. Germline-derived CDR1 and CDR2 are LNHDA and SQIVND (reference sequence). With V trimmed by 1 base and J by 4 bases, 6 bases remained unmatched. The CDR3 spells CASSIGRQGGTEAFF. The CDR3 DNA follows: TGTGCCAGTAGTATAGGCCGACAGGGAGGCACTGAAGCTTTCTTT.

The chain is built from TRBV5-4 and TRBJ1-2, with D possibly matching TRBD1 (6 bases). Trimming took off 2 bases at V and 7 bases at J, with 15 bases between the two ends. The germline V gene encodes CDR1 SGHNT and CDR2 YYREEE (reference sequence). The CDR3 is made up of 14 amino acids. In DNA form, the CDR3 reads TGTGCCAGCAGCTTTCTACAGGGCGGTTTTGGCTACACCTTC. Protein: CASSFLQGGFGYTF.

The CDR3 spells CASSQDRQAIAKNIQYF. The CDR3 bases are TGCGCCAGCAGCCAAGATAGGCAGGCGATAGCCAAAAACATTCAGTACTTC. The chain uses TRBV4-1 and TRBJ2-4; D unclear. CDR1 is MGHRA and CDR2 is YSYEKL in the germline V gene. The CDR3 is 17 amino acids. The V and J ends lost 0 bases and 0 bases respectively, with 12 bases between them.

The chain couples TRBV30 to TRBJ2-2; TRBD2 matches 10 bases. J was trimmed by 6 bases and V by 1 base; bases with no gene match: 5. The germline V gene encodes CDR1 GTSNPN and CDR2 SVGIG (reference sequence). The CDR3 has 15 amino acids. CDR3 nucleotide sequence: TGTGCCTGGAGTGAGGGGCTAGCGGGAGCCGGGGAGCTGTTTTTT. This sequence encodes CAWSEGLAGAGELFF. Complete variable domain (other parts from reference TRBV30 and TRBJ2-2): SQTIHQWPATLVQPVGSPLSLECTVEGTSNPNLYWYRQAAGRGLQLLFYSVGIGQISSEVPQNLSASRPQDRQFILSSKKLLLSDSGFYLCAWSEGLAGAGELFFGEGSRLTVL.

This clone was counted once. The rearrangement links TRBV5-6 to TRBJ1-2; 11 nucleotides line up with TRBD1. Trimming cost V 3 bases and J 3 bases; bases outside gene matches: 10. The germline V gene has CDR1 SGHDT and CDR2 YYEEEE. CDR3 length: 17 residues. The CDR3 here is CASSWWTGGAGDYGYTF. For the CDR3, the DNA is TGTGCCAGCAGCTGGTGGACAGGGGGCGCGGGTGACTATGGCTACACCTTC.

V gene TRBV3-1 (or the pseudogene TRBV3-2) combines with J gene TRBJ2-5; the match to TRBD2 covers 7 bases. The V segment lost 0 bases and the J segment 2 bases; nucleotides outside the gene matches: 3. The CDR3 contains 15 residues. Germline V gives CDR1 LGHDT, CDR2 YNNKEL (reference sequence). Here the CDR3 reads CASSQDWTRQETQYF. CDR3 in DNA: TGTGCCAGCAGCCAAGACTGGACTAGACAAGAGACCCAGTACTTC.

This sequence joins TRBV5-1 and TRBJ2-7, with a weak D call TRBD2 (6 bases). V dropped 8 bases and J dropped 6 bases, with 33 bases sitting between them. This CDR3 is built from 18 residues. Germline V gene lookup returns CDR1 SGHRS and CDR2 YFSETQ. The CDR3 bases are TGCGCCAGTAGATCGGAGTGGTCCCGAAGGGCCCGCGGGGCCGAGCAGTACTTC. Protein sequence: CASRSEWSRRARGAEQYF.